These T cell receptor beta chains were read from a single sample in a study of human T cells and chemical hapten exposure. TCRdb analysed the RACE reads with MiXCR anew, one entry per CDR3 protein. This table holds 130,000 or so distinct CDR3 sequences, roughly 10% found once. The specimen was whole blood, collected in connection with sensitization to the hapten diphenylcyclopropenone (DPC). Receptors originate from a woman in her 50s with alopecia areata. Some clones in this sample may be carry-over from other donors' samples. Each CDR3 is given with its conserved first and last residue.

cdr3_aa: CASRSTGLWEQYF
v_call: TRBV28
j_call: TRBJ2-7

cdr3_aa: CASTPGGNTIYF
v_call: TRBV12-3/TRBV12-4
j_call: TRBJ1-3

cdr3_aa: CASSQDLVGRAENEQFF
v_call: TRBV3-1
j_call: TRBJ2-1

cdr3_aa: CASSEGDRIAEAFF
v_call: TRBV9
j_call: TRBJ1-1

cdr3_aa: CASSLVARANTGELFF
v_call: TRBV5-6
j_call: TRBJ2-2

cdr3_aa: CASSRDREAFF
v_call: TRBV6-6
j_call: TRBJ1-1

cdr3_aa: CASSLGGGTTSYEQYF
v_call: TRBV27
j_call: TRBJ2-7

cdr3_aa: CASSLALAGSSGANVLTF
v_call: TRBV5-1
j_call: TRBJ2-6

cdr3_aa: CASSQDPGETQYF
v_call: TRBV3-1
j_call: TRBJ2-5

cdr3_aa: CASSYTRAEGEFF
v_call: TRBV6-6
j_call: TRBJ2-1

cdr3_aa: CSASPTGITEAFF
v_call: TRBV20-1
j_call: TRBJ1-1

cdr3_aa: CASGQSLGVEQYF
v_call: TRBV7-2
j_call: TRBJ2-7

cdr3_aa: CASSRGGRSSYNEQFF
v_call: TRBV19
j_call: TRBJ2-1

cdr3_aa: CSARAGANYNEQFF
v_call: TRBV20-1
j_call: TRBJ2-1

cdr3_aa: CASKQGASGANVLTF
v_call: TRBV5-1
j_call: TRBJ2-6

cdr3_aa: CASSFGRAVTDTQYF
v_call: TRBV5-1
j_call: TRBJ2-3

cdr3_aa: CASSPGTSGGKETQYF
v_call: TRBV12-3/TRBV12-4
j_call: TRBJ2-5

cdr3_aa: CSVGLAGGDNNEQFF
v_call: TRBV29-1
j_call: TRBJ2-1

cdr3_aa: CASRPGQVSYEQYF
v_call: TRBV27
j_call: TRBJ2-7

cdr3_aa: CASSTPTGVNTGELFF
v_call: TRBV6-5
j_call: TRBJ2-2

cdr3_aa: CSAWDRLLDTQYF
v_call: TRBV20-1
j_call: TRBJ2-3

cdr3_aa: CASSLVGDTDTQYF
v_call: TRBV7-2
j_call: TRBJ2-3

cdr3_aa: CSVQGGRNTEAFF
v_call: TRBV29-1
j_call: TRBJ1-1

cdr3_aa: CASSRGSATNEKLFF
v_call: TRBV5-1
j_call: TRBJ1-4

cdr3_aa: CASRRLRNPRSEGRNTIYF
v_call: TRBV28
j_call: TRBJ1-3

cdr3_aa: CASSPIGGLGGEQYF
v_call: TRBV19
j_call: TRBJ2-7

cdr3_aa: CASGFLSRTEGEKLFF
v_call: TRBV27
j_call: TRBJ1-4

cdr3_aa: CASSPGQETYEQYF
v_call: TRBV5-1
j_call: TRBJ2-7

cdr3_aa: CASSVRGLAGNEQYF
v_call: TRBV9
j_call: TRBJ2-7

cdr3_aa: CASSVDDSLGREQYF
v_call: TRBV9
j_call: TRBJ2-7

cdr3_aa: CASSLGDRVRTDTQYF
v_call: TRBV7-9
j_call: TRBJ2-3

cdr3_aa: CASRSVGQGFHTIYF
v_call: TRBV12-3/TRBV12-4
j_call: TRBJ1-3

cdr3_aa: CSAAPTSGRASRASQYF
v_call: TRBV20-1
j_call: TRBJ2-7

cdr3_aa: CASSLDKIPPSFGEQFF
v_call: TRBV11-2
j_call: TRBJ2-1

cdr3_aa: CASTLWTGVNQPQHF
v_call: TRBV2
j_call: TRBJ1-5

cdr3_aa: CSVDPGKTQYF
v_call: TRBV29-1
j_call: TRBJ2-5

cdr3_aa: CASSYSTGQGSNQPQHF
v_call: TRBV6-2/TRBV6-3
j_call: TRBJ1-5

cdr3_aa: CSASGAASGTGGADTQYF
v_call: TRBV20-1
j_call: TRBJ2-3

cdr3_aa: CASSLSGNSGNTIYF
v_call: TRBV5-1
j_call: TRBJ1-3

cdr3_aa: CASSQDGGDSPLHF
v_call: TRBV3-1
j_call: TRBJ1-6

cdr3_aa: CASSSHPTKQFF
v_call: TRBV14
j_call: TRBJ2-1

cdr3_aa: CASSLGLAGWGETQYF
v_call: TRBV12-3/TRBV12-4
j_call: TRBJ2-5

cdr3_aa: CASSYSGLDRSYEQYF
v_call: TRBV6-5
j_call: TRBJ2-7

cdr3_aa: CASSLEDKAFF
v_call: TRBV7-9
j_call: TRBJ1-1

cdr3_aa: CASSTRQGAPGSDTQYF
v_call: TRBV7-2
j_call: TRBJ2-3

cdr3_aa: CASSLTHRDNEAFF
v_call: TRBV13
j_call: TRBJ1-1

cdr3_aa: CASSSGAHEQYF
v_call: TRBV12-3/TRBV12-4
j_call: TRBJ2-7